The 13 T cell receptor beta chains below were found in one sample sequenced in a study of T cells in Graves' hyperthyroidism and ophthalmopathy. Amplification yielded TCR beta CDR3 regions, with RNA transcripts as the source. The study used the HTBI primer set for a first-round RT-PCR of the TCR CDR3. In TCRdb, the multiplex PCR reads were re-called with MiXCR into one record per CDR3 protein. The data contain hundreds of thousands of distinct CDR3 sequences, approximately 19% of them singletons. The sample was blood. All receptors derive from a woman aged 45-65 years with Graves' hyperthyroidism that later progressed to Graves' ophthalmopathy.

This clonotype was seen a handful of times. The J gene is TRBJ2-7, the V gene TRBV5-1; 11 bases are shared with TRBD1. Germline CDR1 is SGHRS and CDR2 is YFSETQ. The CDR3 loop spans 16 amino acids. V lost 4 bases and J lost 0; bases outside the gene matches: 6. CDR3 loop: CASSTRDRGNSYEQYF. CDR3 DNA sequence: TGCGCCAGCAGCACCCGGGACAGGGGGAACTCCTACGAGCAGTACTTC.

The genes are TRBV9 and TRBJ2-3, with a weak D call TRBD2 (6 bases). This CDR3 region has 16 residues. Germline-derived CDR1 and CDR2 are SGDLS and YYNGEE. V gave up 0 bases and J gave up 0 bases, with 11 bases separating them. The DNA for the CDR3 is TGTGCCAGCAGCGTAGGGGTGCGGGGTAGCACAGATACGCAGTATTTT. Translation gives CASSVGVRGSTDTQYF.

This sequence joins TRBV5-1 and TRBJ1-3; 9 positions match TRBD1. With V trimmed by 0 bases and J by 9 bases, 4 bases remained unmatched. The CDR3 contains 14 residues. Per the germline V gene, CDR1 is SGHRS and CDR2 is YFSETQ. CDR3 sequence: CASSLEGQGSTIYF. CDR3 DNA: TGCGCCAGCAGCTTGGAGGGACAGGGCAGCACCATATATTTT. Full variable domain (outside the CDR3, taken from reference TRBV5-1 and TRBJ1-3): KAGVTQTPRYLIKTRGQQVTLSCSPISGHRSVSWYQQTPGQGLQFLFEYFSETQRNKGNFPGRFSGRQFSNSRSEMNVSTLELGDSALYLCASSLEGQGSTIYFGEGSWLTVV.

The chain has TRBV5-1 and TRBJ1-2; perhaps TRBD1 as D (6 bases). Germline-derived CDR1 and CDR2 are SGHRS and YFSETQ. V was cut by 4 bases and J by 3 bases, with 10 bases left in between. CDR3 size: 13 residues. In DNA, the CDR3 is TGCGCCAGCAGCCGGACAGCCTACTATGGCTACACCTTC. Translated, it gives CASSRTAYYGYTF.

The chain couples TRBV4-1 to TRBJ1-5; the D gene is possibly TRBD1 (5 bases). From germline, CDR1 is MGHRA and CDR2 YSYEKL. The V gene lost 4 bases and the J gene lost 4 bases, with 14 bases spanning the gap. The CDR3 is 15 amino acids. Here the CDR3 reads CASSPDGTLNQPQHF. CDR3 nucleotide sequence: TGCGCCAGCAGCCCCGACGGGACTCTGAATCAGCCCCAGCATTTT.

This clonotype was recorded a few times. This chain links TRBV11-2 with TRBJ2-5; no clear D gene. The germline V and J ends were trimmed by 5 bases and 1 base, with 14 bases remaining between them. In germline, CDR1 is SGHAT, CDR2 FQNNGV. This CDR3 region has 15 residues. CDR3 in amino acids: CASSPEYEVQETQYF. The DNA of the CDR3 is TGTGCCAGCAGCCCCGAGTACGAGGTCCAAGAGACCCAGTACTTC.

The CDR3 protein is CASSQDGRTRQLFF. The CDR3 DNA reads TGCGCCAGCAGCCAAGATGGGAGGACGCGCCAGCTGTTTTTT. The chain joins TRBV4-1 to TRBJ2-2; D possibly corresponds to TRBD2 (6 bases). V lost 0 bases to trimming and J lost 12 bases, with 14 bases between them. Germline V gene sequence: CDR1 MGHRA, CDR2 YSYEKL. The CDR3 runs to 14 residues.

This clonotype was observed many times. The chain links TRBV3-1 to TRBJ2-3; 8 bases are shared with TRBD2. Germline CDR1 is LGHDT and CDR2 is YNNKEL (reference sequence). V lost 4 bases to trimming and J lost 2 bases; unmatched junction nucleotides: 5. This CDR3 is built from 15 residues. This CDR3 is CASSPLAVVTDTQYF. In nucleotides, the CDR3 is TGTGCCAGCAGCCCACTAGCGGTCGTCACAGATACGCAGTATTTT.

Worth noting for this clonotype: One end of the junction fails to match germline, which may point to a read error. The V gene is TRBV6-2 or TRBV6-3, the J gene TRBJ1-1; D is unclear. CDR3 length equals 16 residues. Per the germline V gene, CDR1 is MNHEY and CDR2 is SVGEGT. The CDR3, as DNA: TGTGCCGGCAGTTACTCTGCGTTTTTGATGAACACTGAAGCTTTCTTT. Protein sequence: CAGSYSAFLMNTEAFF.

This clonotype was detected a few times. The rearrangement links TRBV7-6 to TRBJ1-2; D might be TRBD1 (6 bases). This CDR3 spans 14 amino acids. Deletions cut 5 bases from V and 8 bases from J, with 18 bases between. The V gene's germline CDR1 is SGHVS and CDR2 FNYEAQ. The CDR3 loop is CASSPINQGPGYTF. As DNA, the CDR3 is TGTGCCAGCAGCCCAATTAACCAGGGGCCCGGCTACACCTTC.

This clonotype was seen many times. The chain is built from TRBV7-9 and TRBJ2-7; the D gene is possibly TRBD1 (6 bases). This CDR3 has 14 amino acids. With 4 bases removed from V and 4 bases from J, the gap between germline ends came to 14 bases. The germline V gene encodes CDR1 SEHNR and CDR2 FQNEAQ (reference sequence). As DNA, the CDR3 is TGTGCCAGCAGCTCGCTACGAGGACAGTACGAGCAGTACTTC. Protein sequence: CASSSLRGQYEQYF.

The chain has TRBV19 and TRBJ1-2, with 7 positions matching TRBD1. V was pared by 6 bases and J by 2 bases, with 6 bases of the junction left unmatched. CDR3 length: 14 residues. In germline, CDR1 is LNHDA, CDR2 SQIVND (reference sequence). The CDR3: CASSLMGQNYGYTF. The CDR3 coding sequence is TGTGCCAGTAGCCTCATGGGACAGAACTATGGCTACACCTTC.

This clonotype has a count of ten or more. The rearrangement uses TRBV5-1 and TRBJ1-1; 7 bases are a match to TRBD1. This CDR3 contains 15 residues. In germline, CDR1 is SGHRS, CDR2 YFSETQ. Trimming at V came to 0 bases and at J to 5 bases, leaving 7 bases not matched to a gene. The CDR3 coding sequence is TGCGCCAGCAGCTTGGACCCAGGGGGGGAAACTGAAGCTTTCTTT. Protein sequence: CASSLDPGGETEAFF.